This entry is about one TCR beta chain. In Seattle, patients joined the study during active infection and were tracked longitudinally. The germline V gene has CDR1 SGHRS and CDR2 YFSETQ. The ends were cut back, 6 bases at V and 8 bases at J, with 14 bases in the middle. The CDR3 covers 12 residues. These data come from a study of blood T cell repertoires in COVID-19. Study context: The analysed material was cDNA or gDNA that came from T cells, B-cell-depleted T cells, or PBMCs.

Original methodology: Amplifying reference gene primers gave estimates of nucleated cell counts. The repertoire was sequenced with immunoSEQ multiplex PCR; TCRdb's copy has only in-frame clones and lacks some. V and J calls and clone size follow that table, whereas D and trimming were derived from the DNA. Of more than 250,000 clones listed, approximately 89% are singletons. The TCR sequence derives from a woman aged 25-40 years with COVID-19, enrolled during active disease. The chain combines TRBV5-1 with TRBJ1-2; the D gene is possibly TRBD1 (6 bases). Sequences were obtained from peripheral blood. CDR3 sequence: CASTDTQGGYTF. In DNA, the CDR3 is TGCGCCAGCACGGACACACAGGGCGGCTACACCTTC.